A single TCR beta chain is shown here with its context. V gave up 2 bases and J gave up 10 bases, with 7 bases separating them. Per germline, CDR1 SGHTS and CDR2 YDEGEE. This CDR3 comprises 11 residues. Sequenced by immunoSEQ multiplex PCR; TCRdb stores in-frame clones only, minus some. The table lists about 230,000 clones, 83% of them singletons. The entry originates in a study of blood T cell repertoires in COVID-19. Across the whole study: Some COVID-19 samples were acute and others convalescent; all came from the United States, Italy and Spain.

Material for sequencing was peripheral blood. This sequence originates from an older woman with active or convalescent COVID-19. The rearrangement links TRBV5-8 to TRBJ2-1, with D hard to call. CDR3 nucleotide sequence: TGTGCCAGCAGCTTTGGCGGCGAGCAGTTCTTC. As protein: CASSFGGEQFF.